This record concerns one T cell receptor (beta chain) sequence. Its target is unknown. Some clones are missing from TCRdb's copy, which holds only in-frame ones; the method was immunoSEQ multiplex PCR. The sample contains 150,000 or so clones, 80% to 95% of which appear only once. The sample comes from a study of T cell responses to AZD1222 COVID-19 vaccine. Notes on the study in general: At baseline, just five to seven AZD1222 recipients tested seropositive.

After removal of 11 bases from V and 5 bases from J, the junction contained 3 bases not matched to a gene. The CDR3 has 13 residues. CDR1 is KGHDR, CDR2 SFDVKD, per germline. The specimen comprised peripheral blood, sampled on day 0 of AZD1222 vaccination. The genes are TRBV24-1 and TRBJ2-3, with 13 bases fitting TRBD2. This TCR was recovered from an adult in good health. In DNA form, the CDR3 reads TGTGCCATAGGACTAGCGGGAGTAGATACGCAGTATTTT. Residues: CAIGLAGVDTQYF.